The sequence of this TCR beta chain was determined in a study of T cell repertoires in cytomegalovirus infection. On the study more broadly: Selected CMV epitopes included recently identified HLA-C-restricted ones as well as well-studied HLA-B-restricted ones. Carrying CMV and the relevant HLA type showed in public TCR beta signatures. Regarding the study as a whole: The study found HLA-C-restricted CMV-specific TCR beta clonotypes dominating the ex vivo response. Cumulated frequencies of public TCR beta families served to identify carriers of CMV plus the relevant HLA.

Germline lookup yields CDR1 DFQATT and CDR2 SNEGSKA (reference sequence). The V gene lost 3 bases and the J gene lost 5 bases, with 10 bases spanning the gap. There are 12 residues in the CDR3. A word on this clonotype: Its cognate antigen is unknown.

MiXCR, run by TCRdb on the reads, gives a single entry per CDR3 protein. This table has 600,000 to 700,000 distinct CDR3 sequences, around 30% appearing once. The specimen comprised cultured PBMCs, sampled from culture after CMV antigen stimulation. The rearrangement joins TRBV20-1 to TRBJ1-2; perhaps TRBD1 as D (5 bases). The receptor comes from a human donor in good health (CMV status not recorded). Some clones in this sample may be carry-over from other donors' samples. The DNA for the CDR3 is TGCAGTGCTAGTTGGGGCTCTTATGGCTACACCTTC. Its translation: CSASWGSYGYTF.